This T cell receptor (beta chain) derives from a study of shared clonotypes between healthy human individuals. TCRdb's copy holds only in-frame clones and misses some; the assay was immunoSEQ multiplex PCR. The sample shows some 2 million clones, about 95% of them seen only once. Terminally differentiated effector memory CD45RA+ cells were excluded from the naive CD8 cells, which were CD45RO-negative and positively selected for CCR7. This TCR derives from a man aged 18 to 29 in good health. Sequencing input: naive CD8+ T cells sorted from blood.

CDR3 coding DNA: TGCGCCAGCAGCTTGACGGCAGGGCCTAACTATGGCTACACCTTC. Protein product: CASSLTAGPNYGYTF. The chain combines TRBV5-1 with TRBJ1-2, with D perhaps matching TRBD1 (5 bases). This CDR3 is 15 amino acids long. The germline CDR1 and CDR2 sequences are SGHRS and YFSETQ. V lost 1 base and J 0 bases, leaving 10 bases between the germline ends.